The 2 T cell receptor beta chains presented below share a single source sample, sequenced in a study of blood T cell repertoires in COVID-19. Measured with immunoSEQ multiplex PCR; TCRdb has only the in-frame clones, and not every one. Of more than 85,000 clones in the sample, about 88% were seen once. Input material: peripheral blood. These receptors came from a woman aged 60 to 75 with acute or convalescent COVID-19.

The chain couples TRBV5-4 to TRBJ1-2; D gene unclear. The CDR3 has 12 amino acids. The germline V gene has CDR1 SGHNT and CDR2 YYREEE (reference sequence). The V and J ends lost 0 bases and 5 bases respectively, with 5 bases between them. In DNA, the CDR3 is TGTGCCAGCAGCTTGGACGGGTATGGCTACACCTTC. The encoded protein is CASSLDGYGYTF.

J is TRBJ2-7 and V is TRBV30; perhaps TRBD1 as D (5 bases). This CDR3 region has 12 residues. CDR1 is GTSNPN and CDR2 is SVGIG in the germline V gene (reference sequence). The V and J ends lost 5 bases and 2 bases respectively, with 10 bases between them. CDR3 sequence: CAWGLGAYEQYF. CDR3 nucleotide sequence: TGTGCCTGGGGCCTAGGGGCCTACGAGCAGTACTTC. The full variable domain, with the rest looked up from reference TRBV30 and TRBJ2-7, is SQTIHQWPATLVQPVGSPLSLECTVEGTSNPNLYWYRQAAGRGLQLLFYSVGIGQISSEVPQNLSASRPQDRQFILSSKKLLLSDSGFYLCAWGLGAYEQYFGPGTRLTVT.